The following is a T cell receptor (beta chain) sequence with its context. This sample is drawn from a study of technical replicates of blood from a few donors. Method: immunoSEQ multiplex PCR; TCRdb's copy keeps in-frame clones and lacks some. This table holds around 90,000 clones, roughly 93% found once. V lost 2 bases, J lost 0 bases, and 8 bases lay in between. Germline lookup yields CDR1 SGHRS and CDR2 YFSETQ. This CDR3 spans 15 amino acids. The chain is built from TRBV5-1 and TRBJ1-4; D is unclear. The receptor's source is a human donor in good health. Sequenced material: T cells isolated from PBMCs. The CDR3: CASSLSVSTNEKLFF. In DNA form, the CDR3 reads TGCGCCAGCAGCTTATCGGTCTCAACTAATGAAAAACTGTTTTTT.